The 25 T cell receptor beta chains presented below share a single source sample, sequenced in a study of T cells in Graves' hyperthyroidism and ophthalmopathy. What was amplified from RNA transcripts were TCR beta CDR3 regions. First-round RT-PCR targeting the TCR CDR3 was performed with the HTBI primer set. From the multiplex PCR reads, TCRdb called clonotypes with MiXCR, one entry per CDR3 protein. The data contain hundreds of thousands of distinct CDR3 sequences, 12% to 15% of them seen just once; the ten biggest clones take up about a tenth. The sequenced sample consisted of blood. These receptors came from a woman aged 18-29 years with Graves' hyperthyroidism.

With regard to this clonotype: Germline and junction disagree at one end, which may indicate a read error. The rearrangement uses TRBV28 and TRBJ2-7, with 13 positions matching TRBD2. Germline values: CDR1 MDHEN, CDR2 SYDVKM. This CDR3 region has 16 residues. The CDR3 is CASSTWTSGRVGERYF. DNA of the CDR3: TGTGCCAGCAGTACCTGGACTAGCGGGAGAGTCGGCGAGCGGTACTTC.

In this sample, this clonotype turned up many times. CDR3 residues: CASSNRAGGTGELFF. DNA of the CDR3: TGTGCCAGCAGCAACAGAGCGGGAGGGACCGGGGAGCTGTTTTTT. The chain couples TRBV11-1 to TRBJ2-2; 10 positions match TRBD2. J lost 5 bases, V lost 5 bases, and 5 bases had no gene match. CDR1 and CDR2 (germline): SGHAT, FQDESV (reference sequence). This CDR3 is built from 15 residues.

V gene TRBV11-2 combines with J gene TRBJ2-1, with a possible D match to TRBD2 (6 bases). The CDR3 loop spans 15 amino acids. Germline V gene sequence: CDR1 SGHAT, CDR2 FQNNGV. V lost 1 base to trimming and J lost 6 bases, with 13 bases between them. Here the CDR3 DNA reads TGTGCCAGCAGCTTAGGCCTAGCGATTCCCAATGAGCAGTTCTTC. Its translation is CASSLGLAIPNEQFF.

The CDR3 sequence: CAWITLSSYNEQFF. For the CDR3, the DNA is TGTGCCTGGATCACCCTGAGCTCCTACAATGAGCAGTTCTTC. The chain couples TRBV30 to TRBJ2-1; D ambiguous. Germline lookup yields CDR1 GTSNPN and CDR2 SVGIG (reference sequence). CDR3 length: 14 residues. Trimming pared 4 bases from V and 0 bases from J, leaving 10 bases between.

The sample holds a few counts of this clonotype. V is TRBV19 and J is TRBJ1-2; 7 positions match TRBD1. The CDR3 totals 15 residues. The germline V gene encodes CDR1 LNHDA and CDR2 SQIVND (reference sequence). Trimming removed 1 base from V and 4 bases from J; junction bases left unmatched: 6. The CDR3 region is CASSIVTGDGYGYTF. CDR3 DNA: TGTGCCAGTAGTATAGTTACAGGGGACGGCTATGGCTACACCTTC.

Only a few counts were recorded for this clonotype. The chain joins TRBV19 to TRBJ1-2; D possibly corresponds to TRBD1 (6 bases). CDR1 and CDR2 (germline): LNHDA, SQIVND (reference sequence). This CDR3 has 15 amino acids. The V gene lost 3 bases and the J gene lost 4 bases, with 15 bases spanning the gap. The CDR3 DNA is TGTGCCAGTAGTATTACGGGGGCACGCTCCTATGGCTACACCTTC. Translating it yields CASSITGARSYGYTF. The whole variable domain, remainder taken from reference TRBV19 and TRBJ1-2, is DGGITQSPKYLFRKEGQNVTLSCEQNLNHDAMYWYRQDPGQGLRLIYYSQIVNDFQKGDIAEGYSVSREKKESFPLTVTSAQKNPTAFYLCASSITGARSYGYTFGSGTRLTVV.

This chain links TRBV24-1 with TRBJ2-1, with 7 bases lining up with TRBD2. Looked up from germline, CDR1 is KGHDR and CDR2 is SFDVKD. The CDR3 is made up of 15 amino acids. The J segment lost 8 bases and the V segment lost 4 bases, leaving 10 bases of the junction unmatched. The DNA of the CDR3 is TGTGCCACCAGTGAGCCCGGGACTAAGTGGGATGAGCAGTTCTTC. Its protein product is CATSEPGTKWDEQFF.

In this sample, this clonotype turned up many times. This rearrangement joins TRBV20-1 to TRBJ1-3, with D possibly being TRBD1 (5 bases). CDR1 DFQATT and CDR2 SNEGSKA come from the germline V gene (reference sequence). The CDR3 runs 14 residues. V was clipped by 3 bases and J by 0 bases, with 9 bases between them. The CDR3 spells CSASTGDSGNTIYF. The CDR3 region has the DNA TGCAGTGCTAGCACGGGGGACTCTGGAAACACCATATATTTT.

This clonotype was observed at least ten times. The CDR3 is CASSQDRNYNEQFF. The CDR3 DNA sequence: TGTGCCAGCAGCCAAGATCGCAACTACAATGAGCAGTTCTTC. The rearrangement links TRBV3-1 to TRBJ2-1, with D hard to call. The CDR3 is 14 amino acids. Trimming left V 0 bases short and J 3 bases short, with 6 bases between. Germline-derived CDR1 and CDR2 are LGHDT and YNNKEL (reference sequence).

This clonotype was counted ten times or more. The chain combines TRBV27 with TRBJ2-7; a possible D gene is TRBD1 (5 bases). The germline V gene encodes CDR1 MNHEY and CDR2 SMNVEV (reference sequence). With 2 bases removed from V and 3 bases from J, the gap between germline ends came to 11 bases. This CDR3 is 14 amino acids long. CDR3 region: CASSLRGPIYEQYF. The CDR3 coding sequence is TGTGCCAGCAGTTTAAGGGGCCCGATCTACGAGCAGTACTTC.

On this clonotype itself: This may come from a read error, since a much larger clone is one base off. The gene calls are TRBV7-9 and TRBJ2-7; D gene uncertain. V dropped 8 bases and J dropped 5 bases, with 10 bases sitting between them. The length of the CDR3 is 11 residues. Germline CDR1 and CDR2: SEHNR and FQNEAQ (reference sequence). CDR3 DNA sequence: TGTGCCAGCGGCCTCATCGACGAGCAGTACTTC. The encoded protein is CASGLIDEQYF.

This chain uses TRBV19 with TRBJ2-5, with a possible D match to TRBD2 (6 bases). In germline, CDR1 is LNHDA, CDR2 SQIVND (reference sequence). The CDR3 spans 15 residues. Between the trimmed V and J ends, which lost 7 bases and 4 bases, there was a span of 19 bases. CDR3: CASTMGGTGGETQYF. The CDR3 nucleotides read TGTGCCAGTACTATGGGCGGGACCGGGGGAGAGACCCAGTACTTC.

This clonotype was recorded many times. V and J are TRBV28 and TRBJ1-1, with 8 bases lining up with TRBD1. CDR3 length equals 15 residues. Germline V lookup: CDR1 MDHEN, CDR2 SYDVKM. J lost 4 bases, V lost 5 bases, and 9 bases had no gene match. The CDR3 nucleotides are TGTGCCAGCAGTCCCTACAGGGGGGGGGGCACTGAAGCTTTCTTT. Protein product: CASSPYRGGGTEAFF. Full variable domain (missing parts from reference TRBV28 and TRBJ1-1): DVKVTQSSRYLVKRTGEKVFLECVQDMDHENMFWYRQDPGLGLRLIYFSYDVKMKEKGDIPEGYSVSREKKERFSLILESASTNQTSMYLCASSPYRGGGTEAFFGQGTRLTVV.

This rearrangement joins TRBV29-1 to TRBJ1-1; maybe TRBD1 (6 bases). Trimming pared 5 bases from V and 3 bases from J, leaving 13 bases between. The CDR3 spans 13 residues. The germline gives CDR1 SQVTM, CDR2 ANQGSEA. The CDR3 DNA sequence: TGCAGCGTTCGGTACAGGGATGACACTGAAGCTTTCTTT. Translated: CSVRYRDDTEAFF.

As regards this clonotype: This may come from a read error, since a much larger clone is one base off. The genes are TRBV6-2 or TRBV6-3 and TRBJ2-7, with 9 bases lining up with TRBD2. The CDR3 runs 16 residues. Germline assignment: CDR1 MNHEY and CDR2 SVGEGT. Trimming removed 7 bases from V and 7 bases from J; junction bases left unmatched: 17. The CDR3 bases are TGTGCCAGCACTCTGTGGGTAGCGGGAGCCTACAATGAGCAGTACTTC. Encoded protein: CASTLWVAGAYNEQYF.

Ten or more counts support this clonotype. The rearrangement uses TRBV18 and TRBJ1-4, with 8 bases fitting TRBD1. V lost 6 bases to trimming and J lost 6 bases; unmatched junction nucleotides: 9. The germline V gene has CDR1 KGHSH and CDR2 LQKENI. This CDR3 is 15 amino acids long. The chain's CDR3 is CASSHSDRADEKLFF. The CDR3 nucleotides are TGTGCCAGCTCCCATTCGGACAGGGCAGATGAAAAACTGTTTTTT.

This clonotype has a count of ten or more. As DNA, the CDR3 is TGTGCCAGCTCACCCCTCCAGAGCACCGGGGAGCTGTTTTTT. Residues: CASSPLQSTGELFF. The chain recombines TRBV18 with TRBJ2-2; no clear D. The CDR3 runs 14 residues. Trimming stripped 3 bases from V and 4 bases from J, with 9 bases between. Germline V lookup: CDR1 KGHSH, CDR2 LQKENI.

About this clonotype itself: A much larger clone differs by one base, so this may be a read error. The chain carries TRBV12-3 or TRBV12-4 and TRBJ1-6; 9 nucleotides align to TRBD1. The CDR3 has 17 residues. J was trimmed by 13 bases and V by 3 bases; bases with no gene match: 16. CDR3: CASSFRTGGQGKFPLHF. CDR3 DNA: TGTGCCAGCAGTTTTAGGACCGGGGGACAGGGAAAATTTCCCCTCCACTTT.

This clonotype was seen only a few times. The V and J genes are TRBV10-3 and TRBJ2-1; D is ambiguous. Germline lookup yields CDR1 ENHRY and CDR2 SYGVKD. This CDR3 region has 14 residues. The germline V and J ends were trimmed by 2 bases and 3 bases, with 8 bases remaining between them. The CDR3 reads CAISEAIGYNEQFF. As DNA, the CDR3 is TGTGCCATCAGTGAGGCTATTGGCTACAATGAGCAGTTCTTC.

The genes are TRBV6-2 or TRBV6-3 and TRBJ2-5; a weak D match, TRBD1 (5 bases). Germline V CDR1 and CDR2: MNHEY, SVGEGT. V was clipped by 5 bases and J by 0 bases, with 13 bases between them. The CDR3 is made up of 15 amino acids. CDR3 residues: CASSEDTYYQETQYF. Written as DNA, the CDR3 is TGTGCCAGCAGTGAGGACACGTACTACCAAGAGACCCAGTACTTC.

The rearrangement joins TRBV27 to TRBJ1-1, with D tentatively TRBD1 (5 bases). V was cut by 2 bases and J by 6 bases, with 10 bases left in between. The CDR3 has 13 residues. Germline V CDR1 and CDR2: MNHEY, SMNVEV (reference sequence). The CDR3 here is CASSLQGVAEAFF. The CDR3 nucleotides are TGTGCCAGCAGTTTACAGGGAGTCGCTGAAGCTTTCTTT.

The rearrangement uses TRBV14 and TRBJ2-3, with 7 nucleotides matching TRBD2. The CDR3 covers 17 residues. Germline lookup yields CDR1 SGHDN and CDR2 FVKESK. Losses at the gene ends were 4 bases for V and 3 bases for J; bases not matched to a gene: 13. The CDR3 bases are TGTGCCAGCAGCCGACGGGTCGGTGGAGCGGGAACAGATACGCAGTATTTT. Its translation: CASSRRVGGAGTDTQYF.

Worth noting for this clonotype: A much larger clone is a single base away; this may be a read error. The chain is built from TRBV11-2 and TRBJ1-3, with TRBD1 matching over 7 bases. CDR1 is SGHAT, CDR2 FQNNGV, per germline. J lost 2 bases, V lost 5 bases, and 12 bases had no gene match. The CDR3 length is 17 residues. In nucleotides, the CDR3 is TGTGCCAGCAGCGGGGGACAGCTCCCTCCTACTGGAAACACCATATATTTT. Translation gives CASSGGQLPPTGNTIYF.

This clonotype came up a few times. This chain joins TRBV9 and TRBJ2-1; weak D call: TRBD1 (5 bases). V was pared by 3 bases and J by 7 bases, with 11 bases between. CDR1 is SGDLS, CDR2 YYNGEE, per germline. There are 13 residues in the CDR3. The CDR3 DNA reads TGTGCCAGCAGCGAGCTCAGGGTTAATGAGCAGTTCTTC. Amino acid sequence: CASSELRVNEQFF.

This clonotype was seen at least ten times. The chain couples TRBV27 to TRBJ2-1; TRBD2 might be the D (6 bases). This CDR3 is 13 amino acids long. The germline V gene encodes CDR1 MNHEY and CDR2 SMNVEV (reference sequence). V lost 7 bases, J lost 1 base, and 8 bases lay in between. CDR3 in DNA: TGTGCCAGCATGGGGAGGTCCTACAATGAGCAGTTCTTC. This encodes CASMGRSYNEQFF.